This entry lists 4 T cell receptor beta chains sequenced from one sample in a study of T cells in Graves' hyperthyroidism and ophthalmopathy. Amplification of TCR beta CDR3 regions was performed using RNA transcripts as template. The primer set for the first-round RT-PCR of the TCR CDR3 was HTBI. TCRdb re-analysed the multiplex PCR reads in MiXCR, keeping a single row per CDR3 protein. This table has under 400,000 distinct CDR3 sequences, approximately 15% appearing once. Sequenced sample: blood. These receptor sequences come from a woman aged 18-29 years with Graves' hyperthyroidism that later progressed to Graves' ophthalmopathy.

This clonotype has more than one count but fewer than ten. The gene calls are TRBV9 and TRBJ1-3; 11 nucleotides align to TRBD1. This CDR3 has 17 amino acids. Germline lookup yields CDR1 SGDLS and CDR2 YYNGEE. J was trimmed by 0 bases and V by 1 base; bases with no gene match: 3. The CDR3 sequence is CASSVSGTGGSGNTIYF. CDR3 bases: TGTGCCAGCAGCGTAAGCGGGACAGGGGGCTCTGGAAACACCATATATTTT.

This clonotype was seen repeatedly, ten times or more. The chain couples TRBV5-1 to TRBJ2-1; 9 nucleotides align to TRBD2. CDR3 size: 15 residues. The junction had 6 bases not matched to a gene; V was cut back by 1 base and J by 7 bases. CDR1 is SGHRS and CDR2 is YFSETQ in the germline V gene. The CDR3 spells CASSLRLAGVNEQFF. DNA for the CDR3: TGCGCCAGCAGCTTGAGGTTAGCGGGAGTTAATGAGCAGTTCTTC.

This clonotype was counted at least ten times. The CDR3 DNA follows: TGTGCCAGCAGTCCTCGGGACTACAATGAGCAGTTCTTC. This sequence encodes CASSPRDYNEQFF. The genes are TRBV6-1 and TRBJ2-1; TRBD2 might be the D (5 bases). The V gene's germline CDR1 is MNHNS and CDR2 SASEGT. The CDR3 spans 13 residues. V lost 5 bases and J lost 3, with 8 bases in between.

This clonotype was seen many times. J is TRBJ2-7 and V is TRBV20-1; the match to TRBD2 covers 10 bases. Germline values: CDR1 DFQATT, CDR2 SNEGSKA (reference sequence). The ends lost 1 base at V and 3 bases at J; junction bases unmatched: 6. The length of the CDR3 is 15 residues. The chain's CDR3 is CSARAPASGSYEQYF. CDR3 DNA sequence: TGCAGTGCTAGAGCTCCGGCTAGCGGGAGCTACGAGCAGTACTTC.